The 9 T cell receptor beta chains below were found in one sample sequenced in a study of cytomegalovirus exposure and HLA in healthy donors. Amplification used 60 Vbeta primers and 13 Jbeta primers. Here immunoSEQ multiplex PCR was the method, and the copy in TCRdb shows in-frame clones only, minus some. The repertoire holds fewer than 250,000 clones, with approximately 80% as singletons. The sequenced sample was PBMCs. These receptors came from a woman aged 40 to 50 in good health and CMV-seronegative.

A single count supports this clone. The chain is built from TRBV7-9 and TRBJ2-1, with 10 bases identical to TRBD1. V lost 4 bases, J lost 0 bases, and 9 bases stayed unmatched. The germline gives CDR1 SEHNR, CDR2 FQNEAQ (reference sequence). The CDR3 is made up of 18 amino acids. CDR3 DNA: TGTGCCAGCAGCTGGGGACAGGGGACCAAGAGCTCCTACAATGAGCAGTTCTTC. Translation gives CASSWGQGTKSSYNEQFF.

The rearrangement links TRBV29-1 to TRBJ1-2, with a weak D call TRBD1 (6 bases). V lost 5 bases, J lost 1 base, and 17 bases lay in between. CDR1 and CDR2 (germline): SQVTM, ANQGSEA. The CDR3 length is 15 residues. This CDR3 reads CSVSLGQSLNYGYTF. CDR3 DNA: TGCAGCGTTAGTCTCGGACAGAGTCTTAACTATGGCTACACCTTC. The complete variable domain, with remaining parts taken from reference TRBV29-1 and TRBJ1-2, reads SAVISQKPSRDICQRGTSLTIQCQVDSQVTMMFWYRQQPGQSLTLIATANQGSEATYESGFVIDKFPISRPNLTFSTLTVSNMSPEDSSIYLCSVSLGQSLNYGYTFGSGTRLTVV.

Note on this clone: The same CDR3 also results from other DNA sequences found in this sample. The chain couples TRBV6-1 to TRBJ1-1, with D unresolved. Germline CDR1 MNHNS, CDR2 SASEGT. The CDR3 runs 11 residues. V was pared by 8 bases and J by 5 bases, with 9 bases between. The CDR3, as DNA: TGTGCCAGCCGGGGAAATACTGAAGCTTTCTTT. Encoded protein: CASRGNTEAFF.

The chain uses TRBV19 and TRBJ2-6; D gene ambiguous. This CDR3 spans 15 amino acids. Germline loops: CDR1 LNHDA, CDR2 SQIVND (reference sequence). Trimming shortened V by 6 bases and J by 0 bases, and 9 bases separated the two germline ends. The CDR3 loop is CASRPISSGANVLTF. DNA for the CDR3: TGTGCCAGTAGACCTATTAGCTCTGGGGCCAACGTCCTGACTTTC.

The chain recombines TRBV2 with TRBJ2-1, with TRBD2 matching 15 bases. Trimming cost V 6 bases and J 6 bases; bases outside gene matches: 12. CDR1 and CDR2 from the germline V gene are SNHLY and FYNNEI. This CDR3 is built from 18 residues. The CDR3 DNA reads TGTGCCAGCAGGGGCCCGGGACTAGCGGGAGGCTTAACCAATGAGCAGTTCTTC. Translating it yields CASRGPGLAGGLTNEQFF.

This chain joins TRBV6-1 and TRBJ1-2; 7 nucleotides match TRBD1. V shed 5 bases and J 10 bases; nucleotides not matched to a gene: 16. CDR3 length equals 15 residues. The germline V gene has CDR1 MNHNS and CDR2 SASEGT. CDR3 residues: CASSSTRQGSSDYTF. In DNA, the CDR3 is TGTGCCAGCAGTTCGACGCGACAGGGTTCGTCAGACTACACCTTC.

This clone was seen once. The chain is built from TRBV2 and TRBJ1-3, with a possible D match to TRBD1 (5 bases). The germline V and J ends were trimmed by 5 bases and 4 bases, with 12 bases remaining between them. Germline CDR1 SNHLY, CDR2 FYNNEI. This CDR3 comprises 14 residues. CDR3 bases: TGTGCCAGCAGTACGGCAGGGCGCGGAAACACCATATATTTT. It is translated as CASSTAGRGNTIYF.

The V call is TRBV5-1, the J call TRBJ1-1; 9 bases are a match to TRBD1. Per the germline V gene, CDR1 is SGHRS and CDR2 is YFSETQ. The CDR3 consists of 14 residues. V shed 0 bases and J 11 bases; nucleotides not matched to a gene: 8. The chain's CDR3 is CASSLEQGALNAFF. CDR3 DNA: TGCGCCAGCAGCTTGGAACAGGGGGCCTTGAACGCTTTCTTT.

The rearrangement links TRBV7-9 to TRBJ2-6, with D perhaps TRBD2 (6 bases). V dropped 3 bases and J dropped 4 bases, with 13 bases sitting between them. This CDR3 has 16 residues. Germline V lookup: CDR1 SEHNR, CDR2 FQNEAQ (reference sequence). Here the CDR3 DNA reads TGTGCCAGCAGCTTGGCCGGACGGGAGGGGGCCAACGTCCTGACTTTC. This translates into CASSLAGREGANVLTF. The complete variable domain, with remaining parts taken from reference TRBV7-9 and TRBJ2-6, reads DTGVSQNPRHKITKRGQNVTFRCDPISEHNRLYWYRQTLGQGPEFLTYFQNEAQLEKSRLLSDRFSAERPKGSFSTLEIQRTEQGDSAMYLCASSLAGREGANVLTFGAGSRLTVL.